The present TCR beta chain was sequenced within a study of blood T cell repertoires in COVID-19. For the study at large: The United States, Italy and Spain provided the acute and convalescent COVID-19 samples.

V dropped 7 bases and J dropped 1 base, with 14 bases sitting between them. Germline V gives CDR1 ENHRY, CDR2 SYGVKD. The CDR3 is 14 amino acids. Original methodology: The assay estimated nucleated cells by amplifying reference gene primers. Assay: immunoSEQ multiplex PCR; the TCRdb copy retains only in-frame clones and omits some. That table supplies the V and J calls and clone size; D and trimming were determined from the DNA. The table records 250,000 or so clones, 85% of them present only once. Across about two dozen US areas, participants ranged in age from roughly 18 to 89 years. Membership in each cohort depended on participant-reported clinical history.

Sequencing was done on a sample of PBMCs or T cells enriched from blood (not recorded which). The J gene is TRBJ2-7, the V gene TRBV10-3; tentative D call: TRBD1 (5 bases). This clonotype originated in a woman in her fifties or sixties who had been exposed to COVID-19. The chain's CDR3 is CAIKIQQESYEQYF. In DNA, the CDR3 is TGTGCCATCAAAATCCAACAGGAGTCCTACGAGCAGTACTTC.